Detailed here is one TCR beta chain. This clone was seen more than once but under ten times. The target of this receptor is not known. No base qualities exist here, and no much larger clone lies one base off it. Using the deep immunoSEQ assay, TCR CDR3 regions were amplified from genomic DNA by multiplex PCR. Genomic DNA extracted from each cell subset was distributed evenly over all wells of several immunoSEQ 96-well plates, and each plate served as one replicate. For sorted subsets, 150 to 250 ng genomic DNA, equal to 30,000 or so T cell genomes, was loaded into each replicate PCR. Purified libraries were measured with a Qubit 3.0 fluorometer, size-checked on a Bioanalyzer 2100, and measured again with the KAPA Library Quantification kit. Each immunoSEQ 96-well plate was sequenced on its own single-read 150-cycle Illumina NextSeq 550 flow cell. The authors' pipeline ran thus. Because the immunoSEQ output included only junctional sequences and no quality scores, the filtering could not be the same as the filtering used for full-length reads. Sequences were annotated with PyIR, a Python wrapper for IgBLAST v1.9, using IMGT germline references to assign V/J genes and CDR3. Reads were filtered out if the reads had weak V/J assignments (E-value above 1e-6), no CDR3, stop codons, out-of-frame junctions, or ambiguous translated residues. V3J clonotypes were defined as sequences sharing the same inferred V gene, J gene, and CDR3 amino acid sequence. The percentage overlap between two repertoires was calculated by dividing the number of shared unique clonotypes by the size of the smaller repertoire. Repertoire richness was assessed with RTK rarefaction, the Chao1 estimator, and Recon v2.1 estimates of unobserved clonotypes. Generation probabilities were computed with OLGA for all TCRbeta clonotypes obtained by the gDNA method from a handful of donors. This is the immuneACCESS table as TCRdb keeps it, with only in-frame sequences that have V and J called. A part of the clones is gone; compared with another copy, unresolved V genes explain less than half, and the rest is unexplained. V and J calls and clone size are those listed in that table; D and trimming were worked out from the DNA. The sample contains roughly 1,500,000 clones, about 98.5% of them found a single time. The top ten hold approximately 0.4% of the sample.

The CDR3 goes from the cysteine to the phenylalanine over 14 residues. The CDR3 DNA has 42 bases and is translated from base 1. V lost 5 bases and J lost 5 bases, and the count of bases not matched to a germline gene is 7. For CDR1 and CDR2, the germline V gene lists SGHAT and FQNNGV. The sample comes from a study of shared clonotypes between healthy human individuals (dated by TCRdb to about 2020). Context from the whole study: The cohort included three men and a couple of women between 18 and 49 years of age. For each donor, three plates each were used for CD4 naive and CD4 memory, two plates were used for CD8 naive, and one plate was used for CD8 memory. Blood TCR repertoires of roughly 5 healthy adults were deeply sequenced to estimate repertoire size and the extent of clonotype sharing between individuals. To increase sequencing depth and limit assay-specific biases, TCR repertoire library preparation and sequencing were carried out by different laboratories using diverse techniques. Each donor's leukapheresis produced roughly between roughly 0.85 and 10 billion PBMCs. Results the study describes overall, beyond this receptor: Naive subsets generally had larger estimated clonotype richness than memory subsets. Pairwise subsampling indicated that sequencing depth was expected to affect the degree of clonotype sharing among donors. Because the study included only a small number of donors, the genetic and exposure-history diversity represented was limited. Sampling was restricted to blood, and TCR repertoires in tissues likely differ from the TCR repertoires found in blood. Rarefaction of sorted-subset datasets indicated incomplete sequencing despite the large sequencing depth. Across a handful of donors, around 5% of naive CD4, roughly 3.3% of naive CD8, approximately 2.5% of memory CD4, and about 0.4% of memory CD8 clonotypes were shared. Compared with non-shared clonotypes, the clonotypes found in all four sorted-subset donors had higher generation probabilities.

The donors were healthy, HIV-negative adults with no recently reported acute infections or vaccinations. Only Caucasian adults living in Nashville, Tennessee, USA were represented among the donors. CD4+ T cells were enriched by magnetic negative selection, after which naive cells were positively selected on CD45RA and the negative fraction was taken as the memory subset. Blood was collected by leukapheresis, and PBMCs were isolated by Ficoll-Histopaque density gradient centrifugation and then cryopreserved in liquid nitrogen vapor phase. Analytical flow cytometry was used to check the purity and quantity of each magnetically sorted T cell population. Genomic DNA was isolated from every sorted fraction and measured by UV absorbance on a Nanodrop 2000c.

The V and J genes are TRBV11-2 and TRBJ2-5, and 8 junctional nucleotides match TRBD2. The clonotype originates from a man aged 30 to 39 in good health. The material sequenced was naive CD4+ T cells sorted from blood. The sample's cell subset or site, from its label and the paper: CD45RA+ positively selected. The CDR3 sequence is CASSEREPPETQYF. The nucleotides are TGTGCCAGCAGCGAGCGGGAGCCACCCGAGACCCAGTACTTC. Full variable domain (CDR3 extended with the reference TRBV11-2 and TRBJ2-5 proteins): EAGVAQSPRYKIIEKRQSVAFWCNPISGHATLYWYQQILGQGPKLLIQFQNNGVVDDSQLPKDRFSAERLKGVDSTLKIQPAKLEDSAVYLCASSEREPPETQYFGPGTRLLVL.